These 16 T cell receptor beta chains were all obtained from the same sample, sequenced in a study of blood T cells in healthy people across ages. Together with a sample-barcoded 5' primer, a J-beta primer mix was included in a second PCR lasting about 7 to 12 cycles. In TCRdb, the 5' RACE reads were re-called with MiXCR into one record per CDR3 protein. The sample includes 980,000 or so distinct CDR3 sequences, around 49% of them seen just once. Sequenced material: blood. These receptors originate from a man aged 25-45 years in good health.

With regard to this clonotype: At one of its ends the junction is not consistent with the germline gene, which may arise from a read error. V is TRBV5-1 and J is TRBJ2-6; 12 bases agree with TRBD1. Germline assignment: CDR1 SGHRS and CDR2 YFSETQ. CDR3 length: 17 residues. CDR3 sequence (DNA): TGCGCCAGCAGCCCAGGGACAGGGGGCTCTGGGGCCAACGTCCGGACTTTC. Protein sequence: CASSPGTGGSGANVRTF. Drawing the rest from reference TRBV5-1 and TRBJ2-6, the complete variable domain is KAGVTQTPRYLIKTRGQQVTLSCSPISGHRSVSWYQQTPGQGLQFLFEYFSETQRNKGNFPGRFSGRQFSNSRSEMNVSTLELGDSALYLCASSPGTGGSGANVRTFGAGSRLTVL.

There are a few counts of this clonotype. J is TRBJ1-2 and V is TRBV28; perhaps TRBD1 as D (5 bases). Germline V lookup: CDR1 MDHEN, CDR2 SYDVKM. CDR3 length: 15 residues. V shed 4 bases and J shed 8 bases, with 20 bases lying between them. CDR3 bases: TGTGCCAGCAGTTCGGGGGACCGAGGGATGAGCGGCTACACCTTC. This sequence encodes CASSSGDRGMSGYTF.

The chain links TRBV12-3 or TRBV12-4 to TRBJ1-5; D is undetermined. V was shortened by 2 bases and J by 0 bases, with 11 bases between the two germline ends. The CDR3 is 16 amino acids. CDR3 in amino acids: CASSLQAAYSNQPQHF. The CDR3 region has the DNA TGTGCCAGCAGTTTACAGGCGGCATATAGCAATCAGCCCCAGCATTTT.

The chain couples TRBV6-5 to TRBJ2-7; D possibly uses TRBD1 or TRBD2 (5 bases each). Germline lookup yields CDR1 MNHEY and CDR2 SVGAGI. CDR3 length: 16 amino acids. The V end lost 6 bases, the J end lost 1 base, and 19 bases lay between the germline ends. DNA for the CDR3: TGTGCCAGCAGCACCACCGGGACGCATCGGTCCTACGAGCAGTACTTC. Translating it yields CASSTTGTHRSYEQYF.

This clonotype was found once. CDR3 amino acids: CAWSQGSVTDTQYF. DNA for the CDR3: TGTGCCTGGAGCCAGGGGTCGGTCACGGATACGCAGTATTTT. V and J are TRBV30 and TRBJ2-3; D possibly corresponds to TRBD1 (6 bases). V lost 3 bases and J lost 6, with 16 bases in between. Germline V gene data show CDR1 as GTSNPN and CDR2 as SVGIG (reference sequence). The CDR3 has 14 residues.

The CDR3 DNA reads as TGTGCCAGCAGCTTAGATGCGGTTTCGCCCCAGCATTTT. Translating gives CASSLDAVSPQHF. The rearrangement links TRBV11-3 to TRBJ1-5, with unresolved D. V gave up 0 bases and J gave up 9 bases, with 9 bases separating them. CDR1 and CDR2 (germline): SGHNT, YENEEA. The CDR3 loop spans 13 amino acids.

The V call is TRBV5-6, the J call TRBJ2-5; D uncertain. Per the germline V gene, CDR1 is SGHDT and CDR2 is YYEEEE. Trimming stripped 0 bases from V and 1 base from J, with 10 bases between. The CDR3 spans 15 residues. The CDR3 reads CASSLANGLQETQYF. CDR3 DNA: TGTGCCAGCAGCTTGGCCAACGGTCTCCAAGAGACCCAGTACTTC.

The J gene is TRBJ1-5, the V gene TRBV27; 8 bases align to TRBD1. Germline CDR1 MNHEY, CDR2 SMNVEV (reference sequence). The V and J ends lost 8 bases and 0 bases, in that order; junction bases with no gene match: 9. The CDR3 contains 16 residues. The CDR3 reads CASGQGIGYSNQPQHF. CDR3 nucleotides: TGTGCCAGCGGACAGGGCATAGGGTATAGCAATCAGCCCCAGCATTTT.

About this clonotype: A read error may produce the germline difference seen at one junction end. The CDR3 region is CSEQILGGQSTATQYF. The CDR3 region has the DNA TGCAGCGAACAAATTCTTGGCGGGCAGAGCACAGCTACGCAGTATTTT. The V and J genes are TRBV20-1 and TRBJ2-3; weak D call: TRBD2 (5 bases). This CDR3 comprises 16 residues. Germline assignment: CDR1 DFQATT and CDR2 SNEGSKA (reference sequence).

The chain couples TRBV7-2 to TRBJ1-6; D possibly corresponds to TRBD1 (6 bases). With 3 bases removed from V and 7 bases from J, the gap between germline ends came to 13 bases. CDR1 SGHTA and CDR2 FQGNSA come from the germline V gene. The CDR3 is made up of 15 amino acids. CDR3 sequence (DNA): TGTGCCAGCAGCTTGAGACAGGAAGCGAATTCACCCCTCCACTTT. This gives the protein CASSLRQEANSPLHF.

This clonotype was recorded a few times. The chain recombines TRBV7-3 with TRBJ1-2; no firm D call. Trimming cost V 5 bases and J 6 bases, with 22 bases left between them. The germline gives CDR1 SGHTA, CDR2 FQGTGA. The CDR3 contains 16 residues. CDR3 DNA: TGTGCCAGCAGCGACGGAGGACGGACCGGGAGGAATGGCTACACCTTC. The encoded protein is CASSDGGRTGRNGYTF. Together with reference TRBV7-3 and TRBJ1-2, the CDR3 gives the full variable domain: GAGVSQTPSNKVTEKGKYVELRCDPISGHTALYWYRQSLGQGPEFLIYFQGTGAADDSGLPNDRFFAVRPEGSVSTLKIQRTERGDSAVYLCASSDGGRTGRNGYTFGSGTRLTVV.

The genes are TRBV20-1 and TRBJ1-5; no clear D gene. The germline gives CDR1 DFQATT, CDR2 SNEGSKA (reference sequence). This CDR3 is 14 amino acids long. Trimming stripped 6 bases from V and 1 base from J, with 13 bases between. Here the CDR3 DNA reads TGCAGTGCCCCCCGGCCGGCGAGCAATCAGCCCCAGCATTTT. It specifies CSAPRPASNQPQHF.

This chain links TRBV5-1 with TRBJ2-1; TRBD2 matches at 8 bases. The CDR3 is 16 amino acids. Germline trimming cut 1 base from V and 1 base from J; bases unmatched to any gene: 4. Germline-derived CDR1 and CDR2 are SGHRS and YFSETQ. CDR3: CASSLTGGGSYNEQFF. The CDR3 DNA follows: TGCGCCAGCAGCTTGACCGGGGGGGGGTCCTACAATGAGCAGTTCTTC.

This clonotype was recorded a few times. The rearrangement links TRBV30 to TRBJ2-3; no firm D call. Germline CDR1 reads GTSNPN; CDR2 reads SVGIG (reference sequence). CDR3 length equals 14 residues. The V and J ends lost 2 bases and 2 bases respectively, with 11 bases between them. The CDR3 here is CAWSRTVITDTQYF. DNA for the CDR3: TGTGCCTGGAGTCGGACCGTCATCACAGATACGCAGTATTTT.

The chain carries TRBV28 and TRBJ1-4; a possible D gene is TRBD1 (6 bases). CDR1 is MDHEN and CDR2 is SYDVKM in the germline V gene. The CDR3 has 15 residues. V was shortened by 4 bases and J by 7 bases, with 16 bases between the two germline ends. In nucleotides, the CDR3 is TGTGCCAGCAGTTCCTCCGGGACATCCAGTGAAAAACTGTTTTTT. Amino acids: CASSSSGTSSEKLFF.

The chain combines TRBV20-1 with TRBJ2-7; weak D call: TRBD1 (6 bases). Germline assignment: CDR1 DFQATT and CDR2 SNEGSKA (reference sequence). V lost 5 bases, J lost 3 bases, and 14 bases lay in between. The CDR3 is made up of 13 amino acids. CDR3 amino acids: CSALWTEGYEQYF. For the CDR3, the DNA is TGCAGTGCTTTATGGACAGAGGGCTACGAGCAGTACTTC.